These T cell receptor beta chains were read from a single sample in a study of OX40 agonist ivuxolimab in advanced cancers. Only in-frame clones appear in the TCRdb table, and some are missing; sequencing was by immunoSEQ multiplex PCR. Of 53,000 or so clones in the sample, around 87% were seen once. Sequencing was performed on CD4+ or CD8+ T cells sorted from blood, taken in a trial of the OX40 agonist ivuxolimab. These receptor sequences come from an adult with an advanced solid tumor such as melanoma, head and neck, liver or kidney cancer. The CDR3 runs from the conserved cysteine through the conserved F or W. Fields, in order: clone size, V gene, D gene, J gene, CDR3 protein, CDR3 DNA. A D gene is named only where the DNA matches it firmly. Size tells how often a clone was seen (once, few, many) or the class of an expanded clone, and some rows leave it out.

-	TRBV28	TRBD1	TRBJ1-2	CASSPAGQVGGYTF	TGTGCCAGCAGCCCCGCGGGACAGGTCGGTGGCTACACCTTC
-	TRBV19	TRBD1	TRBJ2-7	CASNDRADEQYF	TGTGCCAGTAACGACAGGGCCGACGAGCAGTACTTC
-	TRBV7-2	-	TRBJ1-2	CASSLNRRYGYTF	TGTGCCAGCAGCCTCAACAGGCGCTATGGCTACACCTTC
-	TRBV19	TRBD2	TRBJ2-1	CASTEGTSWANEQFF	TGTGCCAGTACCGAGGGGACTAGTTGGGCCAATGAGCAGTTCTTC
-	TRBV7-8	-	TRBJ1-5	CASSLVGSNQPQHF	TGTGCCAGCAGCTTAGTGGGCAGCAATCAGCCCCAGCATTTT
-	TRBV4-1	-	TRBJ2-6	CASSPLKVSGANVLTF	TGCGCCAGCAGCCCCTTGAAGGTCTCTGGGGCCAACGTCCTGACTTTC
-	TRBV11-2	TRBD1	TRBJ1-5	CASSPGQVNQPQHF	TGTGCCAGCAGCCCCGGACAGGTGAATCAGCCCCAGCATTTT
once	TRBV7-9	-	TRBJ2-3	CASSLAQPGTDTQYF	TGTGCCAGCAGCTTAGCACAGCCAGGCACAGATACGCAGTATTTT
-	TRBV7-2	-	TRBJ2-5	CASSLWRQTQYF	TGTGCCAGCAGCTTATGGCGGCAGACCCAGTACTTC
once	TRBV18	TRBD1	TRBJ1-2	CASSSGGVGYGYTF	TGTGCCAGCTCATCAGGGGGGGTCGGCTATGGCTACACCTTC
-	TRBV6-1	TRBD2	TRBJ2-7	CASSVGLAGVPYEQYF	TGTGCCAGCAGTGTAGGATTAGCGGGAGTTCCCTACGAGCAGTACTTC
-	TRBV5-1	TRBD1	TRBJ1-2	CASSPGTGFGYTF	TGCGCCAGCAGCCCGGGGACAGGGTTCGGCTACACCTTC
-	TRBV19	-	TRBJ2-2	CASSAGPTNTGELFF	TGTGCCAGTAGTGCGGGGCCAACCAACACCGGGGAGCTGTTTTTT
-	TRBV7-6	TRBD1	TRBJ1-3	CASSLKASGRGLSGNTIYF	TGTGCCAGCAGCTTAAAGGCCAGCGGAAGGGGGCTGTCTGGAAACACCATATATTTT
-	TRBV10-3	TRBD2	TRBJ2-1	CAISGSPKSGIGNEQFF	TGTGCCATCAGTGGAAGCCCAAAGAGCGGGATCGGTAATGAGCAGTTCTTC
-	TRBV11-3	TRBD1	TRBJ2-1	CASSPRTGENNEQFF	TGTGCCAGCAGCCCCCGGACAGGGGAAAACAATGAGCAGTTCTTC
-	TRBV7-8	TRBD1	TRBJ1-2	CASSLVVGIGTGDLRYTF	TGTGCCAGCAGCTTAGTAGTAGGGATTGGGACAGGGGACCTCCGCTACACCTTC
-	TRBV19	-	TRBJ2-7	CASSWDAAYEQYF	TGTGCCAGTAGTTGGGACGCCGCCTACGAGCAGTACTTC
-	TRBV14	-	TRBJ1-1	CASSQGFRGVEAFF	TGTGCCAGCAGCCAAGGGTTCAGGGGAGTTGAAGCTTTCTTT
-	TRBV9	TRBD2	TRBJ2-7	CASSVGLAGTYEQYF	TGTGCCAGCAGCGTAGGTCTAGCGGGGACTTACGAGCAGTACTTC
-	TRBV4-1	-	TRBJ1-6	CASSQLDNHSALHF	TGCGCCAGCAGCCAATTGGACAACCATTCGGCCCTCCACTTT
-	TRBV10-1	-	TRBJ2-1	CASSDSPNEQFF	TGCGCCAGCAGTGATTCCCCCAATGAGCAGTTCTTC
-	TRBV9	-	TRBJ2-6	CASSPGVSGANVLTF	TGTGCCAGCAGCCCGGGAGTCTCTGGGGCCAACGTCCTGACTTTC
few	TRBV28	-	TRBJ1-2	CASSPSLAYYGYTF	TGTGCCAGCAGTCCTAGCTTAGCTTACTATGGCTACACCTTC
-	TRBV5-8	TRBD2	TRBJ2-5	CASSLFGGSLETQYF	TGTGCCAGCAGCTTGTTTGGCGGGAGTCTAGAGACCCAGTACTTC
-	TRBV25-1	-	TRBJ2-3	CASSRGGADTQYF	TGTGCCAGCAGTCGGGGTGGCGCGGATACGCAGTATTTT
-	TRBV7-2	-	TRBJ2-1	CASSLDSQRAYNEQFF	TGTGCCAGCAGCTTAGATTCTCAGCGAGCGTACAATGAGCAGTTCTTC
-	TRBV11-2	-	TRBJ2-1	CASRFRDFGYNEQFF	TGTGCCAGCAGATTTCGGGACTTTGGGTACAATGAGCAGTTCTTC
-	TRBV10-1	TRBD1	TRBJ2-7	CASGQGVKEQYF	TGCGCCAGTGGACAGGGGGTTAAGGAGCAGTACTTC
-	TRBV18	-	TRBJ1-1	CASSPGGNTEAFF	TGTGCCAGCTCACCCGGGGGGAACACTGAAGCTTTCTTT
-	TRBV5-4	TRBD2	TRBJ2-2	CASSPKMGGDTGELFF	TGTGCCAGCAGCCCCAAGATGGGGGGGGACACCGGGGAGCTGTTTTTT
few	TRBV4-1	-	TRBJ1-1	CASSRREGVEAFF	TGCGCCAGCAGCCGGAGGGAAGGAGTTGAAGCTTTCTTT
-	TRBV5-6	-	TRBJ2-5	CASSFGLTAQETQYF	TGTGCCAGCAGTTTCGGGTTAACGGCCCAAGAGACCCAGTACTTC
-	TRBV4-2	-	TRBJ2-2	CASSQNNYLNTGELFF	TGTGCCAGCAGCCAAAACAATTACCTGAACACCGGGGAGCTGTTTTTT
-	TRBV2	TRBD1	TRBJ2-5	CASRPKDRVGETQYF	TGTGCCAGCCGACCCAAGGACAGGGTGGGGGAGACCCAGTACTTC
-	TRBV27	-	TRBJ1-1	CASSPWGGRMNTEAFF	TGTGCCAGCAGCCCCTGGGGGGGGCGCATGAACACTGAAGCTTTCTTT
-	TRBV19	-	TRBJ2-3	CASSNPRGDTQYF	TGTGCCAGTAGCAACCCCAGGGGTGATACGCAGTATTTT
-	TRBV5-1	TRBD1	TRBJ2-5	CASSGQGTEETQYF	TGCGCCAGCAGCGGACAGGGGACTGAAGAGACCCAGTACTTC
once	TRBV28	-	TRBJ2-2	CASTAGGQGITGELFF	TGTGCCAGCACTGCGGGGGGACAGGGTATCACCGGGGAGCTGTTTTTT
once	TRBV18	TRBD1	TRBJ2-7	CASSPRQGTFYEQYF	TGTGCCAGCTCACCAAGACAGGGAACCTTTTACGAGCAGTACTTC
-	TRBV29-1	-	TRBJ2-1	CSVKTQGGTYNEQFF	TGCAGCGTTAAGACTCAGGGGGGCACCTACAATGAGCAGTTCTTC
-	TRBV27	-	TRBJ1-6	CASSRPNRDSPLHF	TGTGCCAGCAGCAGACCCAACAGGGATTCACCCCTCCACTTT
-	TRBV10-2	TRBD2	TRBJ2-2	CASSERLAGPGELFF	TGCGCCAGCAGTGAGCGACTAGCGGGTCCCGGGGAGCTGTTTTTT
-	TRBV5-1	TRBD2	TRBJ2-3	CASSRVSGGTDTQYF	TGCGCCAGCAGTCGGGTCAGCGGGGGCACAGATACGCAGTATTTT
-	TRBV2	TRBD2	TRBJ2-2	CASSERRLAGAGGELFF	TGTGCCAGCAGTGAAAGGCGACTAGCGGGAGCGGGCGGGGAGCTGTTTTTT
-	TRBV6-5	-	TRBJ2-5	CASSRPSRHQETQYF	TGTGCCAGCAGCCGCCCGTCCCGGCACCAAGAGACCCAGTACTTC
few	TRBV7-6	TRBD1	TRBJ2-6	CASSLTGTGGPGANVLTF	TGTGCCAGCAGTTTAACCGGGACAGGGGGGCCTGGGGCCAACGTCCTGACTTTC
-	TRBV6-1	TRBD1	TRBJ1-1	CASREQGWANTEAFF	TGTGCCAGCAGAGAACAGGGGTGGGCGAACACTGAAGCTTTCTTT
-	TRBV18	-	TRBJ1-1	CASSRNRDTEAFF	TGTGCCAGCTCGCGAAACAGGGACACTGAAGCTTTCTTT
-	TRBV15	-	TRBJ1-2	CATSRDPTSGAYGYTF	TGTGCCACCAGCAGAGATCCGACCTCTGGGGCTTATGGTTACACCTTC
-	TRBV11-2	TRBD2	TRBJ2-7	CASSFRLAGGPYEQYF	TGTGCCAGCAGCTTTAGACTAGCGGGAGGCCCCTACGAGCAGTACTTC
-	TRBV2	-	TRBJ1-1	CASSFHRRGGVIGNTEAFF	TGTGCCAGCAGTTTTCACCGGAGGGGTGGGGTAATCGGGAACACTGAAGCTTTCTTT
-	TRBV7-9	TRBD1	TRBJ1-4	CAGQGTNEKLFF	TGTGCCGGACAGGGGACAAATGAAAAACTGTTTTTT
-	TRBV19	TRBD2	TRBJ2-3	CASSRKREGRTDTQYF	TGTGCCAGTAGTAGAAAGCGGGAGGGACGCACAGATACGCAGTATTTT
-	TRBV10-3	TRBD1	TRBJ2-7	CAISESKGTDHEQYF	TGTGCCATCAGTGAGTCGAAAGGGACAGATCACGAGCAGTACTTC
-	TRBV27	TRBD1	TRBJ1-6	CASSLSGRGNSPLHF	TGTGCCAGCAGTTTATCGGGCAGGGGGAATTCACCCCTCCACTTT
-	TRBV7-9	-	TRBJ2-7	CASSPPGERGGSYEQYF	TGTGCCAGCAGCCCACCGGGGGAGAGGGGGGGATCCTACGAGCAGTACTTC
-	TRBV6-1	-	TRBJ2-1	CASSPGRRVEQFF	TGTGCCAGCAGCCCGGGACGCCGCGTTGAGCAGTTCTTC
-	TRBV6-5	TRBD1	TRBJ2-1	CASSYSGQGANEQFF	TGTGCCAGCAGTTACTCCGGACAGGGGGCCAATGAGCAGTTCTTC
-	TRBV20-1	-	TRBJ1-1	CSAVLNTEAFF	TGCAGTGCTGTTTTAAACACTGAAGCTTTCTTT